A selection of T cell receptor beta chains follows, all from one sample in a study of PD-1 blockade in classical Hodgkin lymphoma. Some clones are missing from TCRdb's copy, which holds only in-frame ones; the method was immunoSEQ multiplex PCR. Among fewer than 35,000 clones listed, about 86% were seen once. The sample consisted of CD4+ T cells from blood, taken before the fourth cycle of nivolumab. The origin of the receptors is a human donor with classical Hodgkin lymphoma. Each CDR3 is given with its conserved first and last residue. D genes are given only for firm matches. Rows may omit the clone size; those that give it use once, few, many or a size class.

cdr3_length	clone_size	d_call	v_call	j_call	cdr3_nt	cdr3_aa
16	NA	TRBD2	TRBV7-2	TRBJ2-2	TGTGCCAGCAGCTTAGCCGGGGGGTCGAACACCGGGGAGCTGTTTTTT	CASSLAGGSNTGELFF
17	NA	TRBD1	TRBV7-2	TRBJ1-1	TGTGCCAGCAGCTTAGCGCAAGGCGGGACAGTGAACACTGAAGCTTTCTTT	CASSLAQGGTVNTEAFF
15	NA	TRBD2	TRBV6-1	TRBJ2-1	TGTGCCAGCAAGGAGCGGGGGGGCCTCAACAATGAGCAGTTCTTC	CASKERGGLNNEQFF
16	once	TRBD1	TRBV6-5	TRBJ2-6	TGTGCCAGCAGTTACTTTAAGGGACAGGGGGCCAACGTCCTGACTTTC	CASSYFKGQGANVLTF
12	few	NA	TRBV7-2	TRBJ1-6	TGTGCCAGCAGCTTAGGTGTTTCACCCCTCCACTTT	CASSLGVSPLHF
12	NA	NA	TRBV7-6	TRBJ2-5	TGTGCCAGCAGCTTAGCTTGGGAGACCCAGTACTTC	CASSLAWETQYF
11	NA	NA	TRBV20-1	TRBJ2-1	TGCAGTGCCATATCTAGCGTAGAGCAGTTCTTC	CSAISSVEQFF
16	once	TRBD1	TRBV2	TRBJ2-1	TGTGCCAGCAGTGAATTGTCAGGGGGCATATGGAATGAGCAGTTCTTC	CASSELSGGIWNEQFF
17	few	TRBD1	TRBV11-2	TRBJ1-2	TGTGCCAGCAGCTTACACCCCGGGACAGGGGTGGCCTATGGCTACACCTTC	CASSLHPGTGVAYGYTF
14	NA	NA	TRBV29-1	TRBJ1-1	TGCAGCGTATCTGGGGGCAAAGGGAACACTGAAGCTTTCTTT	CSVSGGKGNTEAFF
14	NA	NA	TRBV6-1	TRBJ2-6	TGTGCCAGCTGGGACTTCTCTGGGGCCAACGTCCTGACTTTC	CASWDFSGANVLTF
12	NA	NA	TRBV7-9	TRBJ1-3	TGTGCCAGTCTCCACTCTGGAAACACCATATATTTT	CASLHSGNTIYF
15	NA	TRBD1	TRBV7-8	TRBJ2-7	TGTGCCAGCAGCTTAGAGACAGGGGTGGGCTACGAGCAGTACTTC	CASSLETGVGYEQYF
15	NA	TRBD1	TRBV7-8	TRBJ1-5	TGTGCCAGCAGCTCGCTTAGGACAGGAAATCAGCCCCAGCATTTT	CASSSLRTGNQPQHF
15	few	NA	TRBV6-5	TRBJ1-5	TGTGCCAGCAGTTTGACCGGGACACCGGATCAGCCCCAGCATTTT	CASSLTGTPDQPQHF
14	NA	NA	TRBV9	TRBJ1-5	TGTGCCAGCAGCGTAGGGGTGGAGAATGCAGCCCAGCATTTT	CASSVGVENAAQHF
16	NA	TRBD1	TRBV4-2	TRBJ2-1	TGTGCCAGCAGCCCTAGCCGGGACAGGGCCTACAATGAGCAGTTCTTC	CASSPSRDRAYNEQFF
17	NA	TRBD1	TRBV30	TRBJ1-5	TGTGCCTGGAGTGTTCTTAGAGGACAGGGGGGCAATCAGCCCCAGCATTTT	CAWSVLRGQGGNQPQHF
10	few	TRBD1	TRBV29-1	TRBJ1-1	TGCAGCGCTGGGGACAGTGAAGCTTTCTTT	CSAGDSEAFF
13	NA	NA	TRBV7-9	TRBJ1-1	TGTGCCAGCAGCTCGGGAGGGGACACTGAAGCTTTCTTT	CASSSGGDTEAFF
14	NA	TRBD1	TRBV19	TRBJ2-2	TGTGCCAGTTGCAGGACAGGGGGACACGGGGAGCTGTTTTTT	CASCRTGGHGELFF
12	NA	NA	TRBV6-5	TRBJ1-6	TGTGCCAGCAGTTACTCCAGAAAACCACTCCACTTT	CASSYSRKPLHF
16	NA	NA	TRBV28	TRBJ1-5	TGTGCCAGCAGTCCTCCTCAGGGAAATAGCAATCAGCCCCAGCATTTT	CASSPPQGNSNQPQHF
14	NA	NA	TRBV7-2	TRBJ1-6	TGTGCCAGCAGCAGCCGGGGTTTAAATTCACCCCTCCACTTT	CASSSRGLNSPLHF
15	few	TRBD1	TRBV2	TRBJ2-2	TGTGCCAGCAGTGAATTTGGGACAGGGAACGGGGAGCTGTTTTTT	CASSEFGTGNGELFF
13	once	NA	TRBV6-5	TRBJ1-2	TGTGCCAGCAGTTACCGGACAGCCTATGGCTACACCTTC	CASSYRTAYGYTF
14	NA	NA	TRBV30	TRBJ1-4	TGTGCCTGGAGTCCAGGGATTTCTAATGAAAAACTGTTTTTT	CAWSPGISNEKLFF
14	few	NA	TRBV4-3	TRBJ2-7	TGCGCCAGCAGCCAAGATACAGTCCCCTACCAGCAGTACTTC	CASSQDTVPYQQYF
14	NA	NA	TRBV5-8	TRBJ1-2	TGTGCCAGCAGCCACGGGACGGACTTATATGGCTACACCTTC	CASSHGTDLYGYTF
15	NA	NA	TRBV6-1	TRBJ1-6	TGTGCCAGCAGGAGGGAGGGGGAACGGGGTTCACCCCTCCACTTT	CASRREGERGSPLHF
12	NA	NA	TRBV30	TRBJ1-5	TGTGCCTGGACTCGGGGGGAACAGCCCCAGCATTTT	CAWTRGEQPQHF
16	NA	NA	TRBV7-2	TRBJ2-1	TGTGCCAGCAGCATAGCCACGGGGGGCCTCAGGAATGAGCAGTTCTTC	CASSIATGGLRNEQFF
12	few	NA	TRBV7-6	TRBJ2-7	TGTGCCAGCAGCAAGACAGGATACGAGCAGTACTTC	CASSKTGYEQYF
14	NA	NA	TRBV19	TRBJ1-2	TGTGCCAGTAGCCGTTTAGGGGCCGCCTCCGTCTACACCTTC	CASSRLGAASVYTF
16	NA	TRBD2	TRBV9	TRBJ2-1	TGTGCCAGCAGCCCCACCAGCGGGGGGGGATTCTATGAGCAGTTCTTC	CASSPTSGGGFYEQFF
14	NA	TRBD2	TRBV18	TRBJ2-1	TGTGCCAGCTCACCGACTAGCGGGGTGAATGAGCAGTTCTTC	CASSPTSGVNEQFF
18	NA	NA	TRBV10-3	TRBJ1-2	TGTGCCATCAGTGAGGGATGGCAGGGAAGGATGGTCTACTATGGCTACACCTTC	CAISEGWQGRMVYYGYTF
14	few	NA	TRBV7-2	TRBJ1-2	TGTGCCAGCAGCTTAGTGCCGGGGGCGCGGGGCTACACCTTC	CASSLVPGARGYTF
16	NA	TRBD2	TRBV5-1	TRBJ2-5	TGCGCCAGCAGCCCGTCGTGGGGGGGGTACCAAGAGACCCAGTACTTC	CASSPSWGGYQETQYF
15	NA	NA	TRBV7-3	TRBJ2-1	TGTGCCAGCAGCTTAAGGTCGGGCAGGGCGGCTGAGCAGTTCTTC	CASSLRSGRAAEQFF
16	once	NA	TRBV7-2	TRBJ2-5	TGTGCCAGCAGCTTATCCTTGTTAGGAGGGCAAGAGACCCAGTACTTC	CASSLSLLGGQETQYF